These 14 T cell receptor beta chains originate from one sample sequenced in a study of blood T cell repertoires in COVID-19. Clones were read by immunoSEQ multiplex PCR, and TCRdb kept only the in-frame ones, dropping some. In the table there are roughly 100,000 clones, 87% of which are singletons. Specimen: peripheral blood. The receptor source for this set is a man between 50 and 59 years old in a cohort sampled during active COVID-19.

V is TRBV19 and J is TRBJ2-7, with D perhaps TRBD1 (6 bases). Trimming pared 5 bases from V and 2 bases from J, leaving 16 bases between. Germline-derived CDR1 and CDR2 are LNHDA and SQIVND (reference sequence). This CDR3 contains 15 residues. The CDR3 DNA follows: TGTGCCAGTAGTGGGTCGACGACAGGAACCTACGAGCAGTACTTC. Protein product: CASSGSTTGTYEQYF.

The rearrangement joins TRBV9 to TRBJ1-1; 7 positions match TRBD1. CDR1 and CDR2 (germline): SGDLS, YYNGEE. The ends lost 5 bases at V and 1 base at J; junction bases unmatched: 5. This CDR3 is built from 14 residues. The CDR3 DNA is TGTGCCAGCAGGCCGGGACAGAGGAACACTGAAGCTTTCTTT. Its translation is CASRPGQRNTEAFF.

The chain uses TRBV5-1 and TRBJ2-4; 7 bases align to TRBD2. Germline loops: CDR1 SGHRS, CDR2 YFSETQ. The CDR3 sequence is 14 residues long. The V gene end was trimmed by 5 bases and the J gene end by 1 base; junction bases not matched to a gene: 3. CDR3 bases: TGCGCCAGCAGGCGGGGAGGGGCCAAAAACATTCAGTACTTC. Translated: CASRRGGAKNIQYF.

The chain joins TRBV19 to TRBJ2-7; 8 bases fit TRBD2. The CDR3 covers 13 residues. V shed 3 bases, J shed 3 bases, and the junction held 1 base outside the gene matches. The germline V gene has CDR1 LNHDA and CDR2 SQIVND (reference sequence). DNA for the CDR3: TGTGCCAGTAGTATCCTAGCGGGCTACGAGCAGTACGTC. Protein: CASSILAGYEQYV.

This clone was seen only a few times. The DNA for the CDR3 is TGTGCCACTTGCCGAGGCGCCAACTACGAGCAGTACTTC. This sequence encodes CATCRGANYEQYF. This chain links TRBV7-8 with TRBJ2-7; D remains ambiguous. The V and J ends lost 10 bases and 3 bases respectively, with 16 bases between them. Germline CDR1 and CDR2: SGHVS and FQNEAQ. The CDR3 has 13 amino acids. Full variable domain (remainder filled in from reference TRBV7-8 and TRBJ2-7): GAGVSQSPRYKVAKRGQDVALRCDPISGHVSLFWYQQALGQGPEFLTYFQNEAQLDKSGLPSDRFFAERPEGSVSTLKIQRTQQEDSAVYLCATCRGANYEQYFGPGTRLTVT.

The CDR3 DNA reads as TGTGCCAGCAGGTCATCAGGGGTTAGCAATCAGCCCCAGCATTTT. The encoded protein is CASRSSGVSNQPQHF. The V call is TRBV28, the J call TRBJ1-5, with D possibly being TRBD1 (6 bases). Germline-derived CDR1 and CDR2 are MDHEN and SYDVKM. This CDR3 region has 15 residues. The V gene lost 6 bases and the J gene lost 0 bases, with 12 bases spanning the gap.

The V gene is TRBV9, the J gene TRBJ1-1; D unclear. The germline gives CDR1 SGDLS, CDR2 YYNGEE. The CDR3 is 14 residues long. The V end lost 4 bases, the J end lost 4 bases, and 14 bases lay between the germline ends. The CDR3 region is CASSLTPGATEAFF. The CDR3 DNA reads as TGTGCCAGCAGCCTTACCCCGGGAGCCACTGAAGCTTTCTTT. Full variable domain (remainder filled in from reference TRBV9 and TRBJ1-1): DSGVTQTPKHLITATGQRVTLRCSPRSGDLSVYWYQQSLDQGLQFLIQYYNGEERAKGNILERFSAQQFPDLHSELNLSSLELGDSALYFCASSLTPGATEAFFGQGTRLTVV.

This sequence joins TRBV4-3 and TRBJ1-2; D remains unclear. Looked up from germline, CDR1 is LGHNA and CDR2 is YSLEER. Trimming left V 1 base short and J 4 bases short, with 13 bases between. The CDR3 totals 15 residues. This CDR3 is CASSQGRVSPYGYTF. As DNA, the CDR3 is TGCGCCAGCAGCCAAGGTAGAGTCTCTCCCTATGGCTACACCTTC.

V usage is TRBV6-5 and J usage is TRBJ2-5; 11 bases agree with TRBD2. The CDR3 spans 12 residues. Germline loops: CDR1 MNHEY, CDR2 SVGAGI. Unmatched junction bases numbered 3, after V lost 4 bases and J lost 11 bases. The CDR3 is CASSLAGGDQYF. The CDR3 region has the DNA TGTGCCAGCAGTTTAGCGGGGGGGGATCAGTACTTC.

The chain uses TRBV5-5 and TRBJ2-5; D remains unclear. This CDR3 is built from 17 residues. Trimming shortened V by 1 base and J by 1 base, and 17 bases separated the two germline ends. Germline V gene data show CDR1 as SGHKS and CDR2 as YYEKEE (reference sequence). The CDR3 bases are TGTGCCAGCAGCTTGTTAGCCACTGAGGCTTCCCAAGAGACCCAGTACTTC. This gives the protein CASSLLATEASQETQYF.

The V and J genes are TRBV5-1 and TRBJ2-5; the match to TRBD2 covers 10 bases. This CDR3 comprises 16 residues. The V gene's germline CDR1 is SGHRS and CDR2 YFSETQ. V was pared by 5 bases and J by 4 bases, with 11 bases of the junction left unmatched. The CDR3 DNA follows: TGCGCCAGCAGACTCAATCTAGCGGGGGTGAGAGAGACCCAGTACTTC. Translating it yields CASRLNLAGVRETQYF.

This clone was counted a single time. This chain links TRBV24-1 with TRBJ2-5, with D tentatively TRBD1 (6 bases). CDR1 KGHDR and CDR2 SFDVKD come from the germline V gene. V shed 4 bases and J shed 4 bases, with 15 bases lying between them. The CDR3 covers 15 residues. The CDR3 nucleotides are TGTGCCACCAGTGACTCCGGCAGGGGATCAGAGACCCAGTACTTC. Translating gives CATSDSGRGSETQYF.

This clone was detected once. The rearrangement links TRBV6-5 to TRBJ1-3; TRBD1 matches at 7 bases. V lost 4 bases to trimming and J lost 4 bases; unmatched junction nucleotides: 10. Germline V gene sequence: CDR1 MNHEY, CDR2 SVGAGI. This CDR3 has 16 amino acids. The CDR3 here is CASSFFRTGLGNTIYF. As DNA, the CDR3 is TGTGCCAGCAGTTTCTTCAGGACAGGTCTAGGAAACACCATATATTTT.

The CDR3 reads CASSRTGNYIGELFF. The CDR3 DNA sequence: TGTGCCAGCAGTAGGACAGGGAATTACATCGGGGAGCTGTTTTTT. V is TRBV2 and J is TRBJ2-2; the match to TRBD1 covers 8 bases. J was trimmed by 7 bases and V by 5 bases; bases with no gene match: 9. Per germline, CDR1 SNHLY and CDR2 FYNNEI. The CDR3 consists of 15 residues.